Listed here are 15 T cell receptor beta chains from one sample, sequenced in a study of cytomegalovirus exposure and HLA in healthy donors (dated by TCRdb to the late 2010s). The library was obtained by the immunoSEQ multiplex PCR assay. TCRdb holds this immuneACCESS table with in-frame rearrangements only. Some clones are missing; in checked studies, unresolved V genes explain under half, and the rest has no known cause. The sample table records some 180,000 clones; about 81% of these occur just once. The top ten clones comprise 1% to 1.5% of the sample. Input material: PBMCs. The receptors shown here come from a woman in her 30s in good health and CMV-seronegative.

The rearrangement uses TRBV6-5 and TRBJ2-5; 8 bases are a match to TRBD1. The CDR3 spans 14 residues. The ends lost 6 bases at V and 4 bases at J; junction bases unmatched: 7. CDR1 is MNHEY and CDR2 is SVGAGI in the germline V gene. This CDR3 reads CASRANTGGETQYF. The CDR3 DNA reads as TGTGCCAGCAGGGCGAATACAGGGGGAGAGACCCAGTACTTC.

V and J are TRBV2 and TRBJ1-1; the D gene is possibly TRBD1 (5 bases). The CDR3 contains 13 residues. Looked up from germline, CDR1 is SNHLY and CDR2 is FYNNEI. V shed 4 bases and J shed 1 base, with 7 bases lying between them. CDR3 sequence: CASSGQTNTEAFF. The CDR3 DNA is TGTGCCAGCAGTGGACAGACGAACACTGAAGCTTTCTTT.

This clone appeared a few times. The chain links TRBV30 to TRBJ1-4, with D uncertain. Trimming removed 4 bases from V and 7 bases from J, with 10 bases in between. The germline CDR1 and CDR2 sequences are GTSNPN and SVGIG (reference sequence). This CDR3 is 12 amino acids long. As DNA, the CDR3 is TGTGCCTGGAAGAGGTTAGGTGAAAAACTGTTTTTT. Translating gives CAWKRLGEKLFF.

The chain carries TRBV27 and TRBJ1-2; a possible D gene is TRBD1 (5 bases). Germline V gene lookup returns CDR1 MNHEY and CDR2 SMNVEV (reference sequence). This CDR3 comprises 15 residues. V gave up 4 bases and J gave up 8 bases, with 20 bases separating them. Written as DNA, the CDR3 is TGTGCCAGCAGTTCCCCCTTAGACAGTTTTGGGGGCTACACCTTC. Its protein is CASSSPLDSFGGYTF.

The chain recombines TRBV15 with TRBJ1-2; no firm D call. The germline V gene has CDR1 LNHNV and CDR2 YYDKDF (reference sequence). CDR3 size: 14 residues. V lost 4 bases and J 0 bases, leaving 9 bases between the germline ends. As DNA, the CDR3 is TGTGCCACCAGCAACAGCTACGCTAACTATGGCTACACCTTC. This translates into CATSNSYANYGYTF. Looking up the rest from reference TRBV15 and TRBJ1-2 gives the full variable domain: DAMVIQNPRYQVTQFGKPVTLSCSQTLNHNVMYWYQQKSSQAPKLLFHYYDKDFNNEADTPDNFQSRRPNTSFCFLDIRSPGLGDTAMYLCATSNSYANYGYTFGSGTRLTVV.

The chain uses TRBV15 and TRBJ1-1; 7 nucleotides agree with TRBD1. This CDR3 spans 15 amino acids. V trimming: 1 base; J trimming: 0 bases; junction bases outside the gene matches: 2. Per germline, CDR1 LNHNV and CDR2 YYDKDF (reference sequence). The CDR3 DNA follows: TGTGCCACCAGCAGAGGAGGGACAGTGAACACTGAAGCTTTCTTT. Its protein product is CATSRGGTVNTEAFF.

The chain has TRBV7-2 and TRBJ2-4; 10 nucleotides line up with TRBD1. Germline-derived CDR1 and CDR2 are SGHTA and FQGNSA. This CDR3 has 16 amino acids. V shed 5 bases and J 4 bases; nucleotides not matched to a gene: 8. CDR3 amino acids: CASSPDRGGVKNIQYF. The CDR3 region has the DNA TGTGCCAGCAGCCCGGACAGGGGGGGAGTGAAAAACATTCAGTACTTC. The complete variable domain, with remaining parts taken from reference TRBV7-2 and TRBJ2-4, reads GAGVSQSPSNKVTEKGKDVELRCDPISGHTALYWYRQSLGQGLEFLIYFQGNSAPDKSGLPSDRFSAERTGGSVSTLTIQRTQQEDSAVYLCASSPDRGGVKNIQYFGAGTRLSVL.

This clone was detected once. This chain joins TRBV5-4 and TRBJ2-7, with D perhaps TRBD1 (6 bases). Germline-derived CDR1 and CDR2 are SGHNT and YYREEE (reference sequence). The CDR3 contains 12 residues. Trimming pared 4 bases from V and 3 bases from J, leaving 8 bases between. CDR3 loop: CASSQDSYEQYF. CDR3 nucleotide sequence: TGTGCCAGCAGCCAGGACAGCTACGAGCAGTACTTC.

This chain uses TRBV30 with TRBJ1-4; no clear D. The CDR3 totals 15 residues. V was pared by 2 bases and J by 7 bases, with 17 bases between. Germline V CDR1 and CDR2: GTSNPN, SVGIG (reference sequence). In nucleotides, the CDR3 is TGTGCCTGGAGTTCAGTTTTGGGAGGCGGTGAAAAACTGTTTTTT. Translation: CAWSSVLGGGEKLFF.

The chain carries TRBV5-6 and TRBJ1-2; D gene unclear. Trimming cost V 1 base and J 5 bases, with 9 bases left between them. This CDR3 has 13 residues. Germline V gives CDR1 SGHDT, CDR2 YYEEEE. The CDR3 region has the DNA TGTGCCAGCAGCTTGCCAGGCCCATATGGCTACACCTTC. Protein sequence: CASSLPGPYGYTF.

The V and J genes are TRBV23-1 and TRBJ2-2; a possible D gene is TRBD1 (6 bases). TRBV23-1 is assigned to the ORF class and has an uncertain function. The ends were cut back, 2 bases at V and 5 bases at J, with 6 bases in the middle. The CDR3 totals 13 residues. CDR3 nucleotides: TGCGCCAGCAGTCAAACAGGGACCGGGGAGCTGTTTTTT. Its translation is CASSQTGTGELFF.

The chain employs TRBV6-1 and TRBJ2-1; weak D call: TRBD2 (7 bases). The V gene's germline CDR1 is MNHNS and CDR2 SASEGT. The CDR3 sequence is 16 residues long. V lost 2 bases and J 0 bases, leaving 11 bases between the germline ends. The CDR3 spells CASSERRGLSYNEQFF. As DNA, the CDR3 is TGTGCCAGCAGTGAACGGCGGGGGCTCTCCTACAATGAGCAGTTCTTC.

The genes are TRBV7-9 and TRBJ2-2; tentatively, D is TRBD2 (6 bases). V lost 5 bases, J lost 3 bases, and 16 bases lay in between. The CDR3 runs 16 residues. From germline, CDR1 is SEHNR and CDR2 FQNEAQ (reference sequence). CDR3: CASSKRERQHTGELFF. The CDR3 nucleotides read TGTGCCAGCAGCAAACGGGAGCGGCAGCACACCGGGGAGCTGTTTTTT.

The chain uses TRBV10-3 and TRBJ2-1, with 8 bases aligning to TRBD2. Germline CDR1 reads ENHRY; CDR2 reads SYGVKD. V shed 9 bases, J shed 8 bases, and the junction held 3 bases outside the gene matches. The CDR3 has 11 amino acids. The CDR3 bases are TGTGCCATAAGCGGGAGCTATGAGCAGTTCTTC. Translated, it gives CAISGSYEQFF.

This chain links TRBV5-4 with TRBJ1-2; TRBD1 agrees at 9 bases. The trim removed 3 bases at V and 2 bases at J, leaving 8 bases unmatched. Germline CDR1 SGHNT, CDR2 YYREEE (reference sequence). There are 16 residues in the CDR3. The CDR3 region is CASSYPNRGRNYGYTF. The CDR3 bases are TGTGCCAGCAGCTACCCAAACAGGGGGCGGAACTATGGCTACACCTTC.